The table lists the clone carrying this T cell receptor (beta chain) with a few counts. The antigen remains undetermined. This record belongs to a study of cytomegalovirus exposure and HLA in healthy donors. Germline V gene lookup returns CDR1 MDHEN and CDR2 SYDVKM. The CDR3 runs 19 residues. Trimming stripped 3 bases from V and 2 bases from J, with 23 bases between. With 60 Vbeta and 13 Jbeta primers, the PCR was carried out. Per the original data handling: Unique TCR beta chains numbered 80 million to 95 million in a later analysis, with roughly 10 million shared. Assay used: immunoSEQ multiplex PCR; TCRdb lists only in-frame clones, some missing. V, J and clone size derive from that table, while D and trimming were established from the DNA sequence. The top ten clones hold 4.6% of a sample with about 120,000 clones, 10% to 13% of them seen once. Study-wide results and limits: There was a cluster of highly shared sequence variants that was likely a sequencing artifact. Immune exposure information comprised only CMV serostatus.

Sequenced: PBMCs. The chain combines TRBV28 with TRBJ2-1, with a possible D match to TRBD1 (6 bases). This receptor was taken from a young woman in good health and CMV-seropositive. CDR3 sequence reads: CASSFNTGSPSQTYNEQFF. DNA for the CDR3: TGTGCCAGCAGTTTTAATACAGGGAGCCCAAGTCAAACCTACAATGAGCAGTTCTTC.